Listed below are T cell receptor beta chains from one sample, sequenced in a study of PD-L1 blockade in urothelial cancer. Repertoires were generated with immunoSEQ multiplex PCR, while TCRdb's copy carries only in-frame clones and drops some. The sample consists of about 95,000 clones, roughly 91% of them appearing once. The material was PBMCs, obtained around atezolizumab (anti-PD-L1) treatment. The source is a man in his fifties or sixties with urothelial cancer. Each CDR3 is given with its conserved first and last residue. The order of the fields is V gene, clone size, J gene, D gene, CDR3 DNA, CDR3 protein. D genes are given only for firm matches. Rows may omit the clone size; those that give it use once, few, many or a size class.

v_call: TRBV18
clone_size: once
j_call: TRBJ1-1
d_call: .
cdr3_nt: TGTGCCAGCTCACCAAGAGTGAACACTGAAGCTTTCTTT
cdr3_aa: CASSPRVNTEAFF

v_call: TRBV19
clone_size: .
j_call: TRBJ2-1
d_call: TRBD2
cdr3_nt: TGTGCCAGTAGCAGGGGACTAGCGGGAGGCCGCAACAATGAGCAGTTCTTC
cdr3_aa: CASSRGLAGGRNNEQFF

v_call: TRBV5-1
clone_size: .
j_call: TRBJ2-7
d_call: .
cdr3_nt: TGCGCCAGCAGAGATCCGGGAGCCCCGGGGCAGTACTTC
cdr3_aa: CASRDPGAPGQYF

v_call: TRBV18
clone_size: .
j_call: TRBJ2-7
d_call: .
cdr3_nt: TGTGCCAGCTCACCAGGAGGTAGCGAGCAGTACTTC
cdr3_aa: CASSPGGSEQYF

v_call: TRBV10-3
clone_size: .
j_call: TRBJ2-2
d_call: TRBD2
cdr3_nt: TGTGCCATCAGTGAGTCTACTAGCGGGAGGGCCGACACCGGGGAGCTGTTTTTT
cdr3_aa: CAISESTSGRADTGELFF

v_call: TRBV18
clone_size: .
j_call: TRBJ2-1
d_call: .
cdr3_nt: TGTGCCAGCTCGAGTGGCATTAGCGGTCGGGATGAGCAGTTCTTC
cdr3_aa: CASSSGISGRDEQFF

v_call: TRBV6-1
clone_size: .
j_call: TRBJ2-7
d_call: TRBD1
cdr3_nt: TGTGCCAGCAGTCGGACAGGGCCCTACGAGCAGTACTTC
cdr3_aa: CASSRTGPYEQYF

v_call: TRBV29-1
clone_size: .
j_call: TRBJ2-1
d_call: TRBD2
cdr3_nt: TGCAGCGTTGAAGATAGGCGGGGGGGCCTTTTGTACAATGAGCAGTTCTTC
cdr3_aa: CSVEDRRGGLLYNEQFF

v_call: TRBV30
clone_size: .
j_call: TRBJ1-1
d_call: .
cdr3_nt: TGTGCCTGGACCGGCGGAGGGGCTGAAGCTTTCTTT
cdr3_aa: CAWTGGGAEAFF

v_call: TRBV9
clone_size: .
j_call: TRBJ2-7
d_call: .
cdr3_nt: TGTGCCAGCAGCGTTGGGGCGGGGTCACACGAGCAGTACTTC
cdr3_aa: CASSVGAGSHEQYF

v_call: TRBV11-3
clone_size: .
j_call: TRBJ2-7
d_call: .
cdr3_nt: TGTGCCAGCAGCTCGACAGGGAGGCTTTACGAGCAGTACTTC
cdr3_aa: CASSSTGRLYEQYF

v_call: TRBV9
clone_size: .
j_call: TRBJ2-3
d_call: TRBD1
cdr3_nt: TGTGCCAGCAGCCCCACGGGACAGACCACAGATACGCAGTATTTT
cdr3_aa: CASSPTGQTTDTQYF

v_call: TRBV30
clone_size: few
j_call: TRBJ2-3
d_call: TRBD2
cdr3_nt: TGTGCCTGGATTCTCGGGACTAGCGGCACAGATACGCAGTATTTT
cdr3_aa: CAWILGTSGTDTQYF

v_call: TRBV5-4
clone_size: .
j_call: TRBJ2-7
d_call: .
cdr3_nt: TGTGCCAGCAGCCTACCCGGGGGAGGCCAAAACAACGAGCAGTACTTC
cdr3_aa: CASSLPGGGQNNEQYF

v_call: TRBV7-9
clone_size: few
j_call: TRBJ1-2
d_call: .
cdr3_nt: TGTGCCAGCAGCTTAGGTGGTGGCGGATTCTACACCTTC
cdr3_aa: CASSLGGGGFYTF

v_call: TRBV9
clone_size: .
j_call: TRBJ2-1
d_call: TRBD2
cdr3_nt: TGTGCCAGCAGCGTAGGGGGCGGCGGGGGAAATGAGCAGTTCTTC
cdr3_aa: CASSVGGGGGNEQFF

v_call: TRBV7-9
clone_size: .
j_call: TRBJ2-5
d_call: TRBD2
cdr3_nt: TGTGCCAGCAGCTTACGGAGTGCGGGGGAGCTTCAAGAGACCCAGTACTTC
cdr3_aa: CASSLRSAGELQETQYF

v_call: TRBV29-1
clone_size: .
j_call: TRBJ1-2
d_call: .
cdr3_nt: TGCAGTTATCAGTCTAACTATGGCTACACCTTC
cdr3_aa: CSYQSNYGYTF

v_call: TRBV5-4
clone_size: .
j_call: TRBJ2-7
d_call: TRBD1
cdr3_nt: TGTGCCAGCAGCTTCGCCCGGGACAGGAGTACCTACGAGCAGTACTTC
cdr3_aa: CASSFARDRSTYEQYF

v_call: TRBV29-1
clone_size: .
j_call: TRBJ2-1
d_call: TRBD2
cdr3_nt: TGCAGCGTTGCCGGGACTAGCAGCTACAATGAGCAGTTCTTC
cdr3_aa: CSVAGTSSYNEQFF

v_call: TRBV5-1
clone_size: .
j_call: TRBJ2-7
d_call: .
cdr3_nt: TGCGCCAGCAGCTTGAGCCGAACCTACGAGCAGTACTTC
cdr3_aa: CASSLSRTYEQYF

v_call: TRBV19
clone_size: .
j_call: TRBJ2-1
d_call: TRBD2
cdr3_nt: TGTGCCAGTAGTATCGCTAGCGGATACAATGAGCAGTTCTTC
cdr3_aa: CASSIASGYNEQFF

v_call: TRBV10-3
clone_size: .
j_call: TRBJ1-1
d_call: .
cdr3_nt: TGTGCCATCAGTGAGTGGGGGGTGAGCACTGAAGCTTTCTTT
cdr3_aa: CAISEWGVSTEAFF

v_call: TRBV29-1
clone_size: .
j_call: TRBJ1-2
d_call: TRBD1
cdr3_nt: TGCAGCGGGGGGGGACAGGGGGGGTATGGCTACACCTTC
cdr3_aa: CSGGGQGGYGYTF

v_call: TRBV5-1
clone_size: .
j_call: TRBJ1-2
d_call: TRBD1
cdr3_nt: TGCGCCAGCAGCCACGGAGACAGGGGTATTTTGGGCTACACCTTC
cdr3_aa: CASSHGDRGILGYTF

v_call: TRBV4-2
clone_size: .
j_call: TRBJ2-7
d_call: TRBD1
cdr3_nt: TGTGCCAGCAGCCGCGGACAGGGGTCCTACGAGCAGTACTTC
cdr3_aa: CASSRGQGSYEQYF

v_call: TRBV5-6
clone_size: once
j_call: TRBJ2-3
d_call: .
cdr3_nt: TGTGCCAGCAGCTCCCAGGGGGCGGGAGTCATAGATACGCAGTATTTT
cdr3_aa: CASSSQGAGVIDTQYF

v_call: TRBV5-1
clone_size: .
j_call: TRBJ2-1
d_call: TRBD2
cdr3_nt: TGCGCCAGCAGCTTGGGGGGGGGCTCCTACAATGAGCAGTTCTTC
cdr3_aa: CASSLGGGSYNEQFF

v_call: TRBV19
clone_size: .
j_call: TRBJ2-2
d_call: .
cdr3_nt: TGTGCCAGTAGTATAGATCGGGGGATGGGGACCGGGGAGCTGTTTTTT
cdr3_aa: CASSIDRGMGTGELFF

v_call: TRBV2
clone_size: .
j_call: TRBJ1-4
d_call: TRBD1
cdr3_nt: TGTGCCAGCAGTGAAGGGGGACAGGGAAGTGAAAAACTGTTTTTT
cdr3_aa: CASSEGGQGSEKLFF

v_call: TRBV7-9
clone_size: .
j_call: TRBJ2-2
d_call: .
cdr3_nt: TGTGCCAGCAGCTCCCAAGGTGGAGGGGGCAGTCCCGGGGAGCTGTTTTTT
cdr3_aa: CASSSQGGGGSPGELFF

v_call: TRBV13
clone_size: medium-sized
j_call: TRBJ1-5
d_call: TRBD1
cdr3_nt: TGTGCCAGCAGCTATACAGGGGGCGGTCAGCCCCAGCATTTT
cdr3_aa: CASSYTGGGQPQHF

v_call: TRBV7-2
clone_size: .
j_call: TRBJ2-5
d_call: .
cdr3_nt: TGTGCCAGCAGCCCCCGGCGACTAGAGACCCAGTACTTC
cdr3_aa: CASSPRRLETQYF

v_call: TRBV29-1
clone_size: .
j_call: TRBJ1-1
d_call: .
cdr3_nt: TGCAGCGTTGCCGGGACACACACTGAAGCTTTCTTT
cdr3_aa: CSVAGTHTEAFF

v_call: TRBV4-2
clone_size: .
j_call: TRBJ2-7
d_call: TRBD1
cdr3_nt: TGTGCCAGCAGCCAACTAGAGGGACAGGGCTCCTACGAGCAGTACTTC
cdr3_aa: CASSQLEGQGSYEQYF

v_call: TRBV14
clone_size: .
j_call: TRBJ2-3
d_call: .
cdr3_nt: TGTGCCAGCAGCCAAGGGGACTTTAGCACAGATACGCAGTATTTT
cdr3_aa: CASSQGDFSTDTQYF

v_call: TRBV28
clone_size: .
j_call: TRBJ1-2
d_call: .
cdr3_nt: TGTGCCAGCAGCTCCGCGGCAGGGAACTATGGCTACACCTTC
cdr3_aa: CASSSAAGNYGYTF

v_call: TRBV28
clone_size: .
j_call: TRBJ1-3
d_call: TRBD1
cdr3_nt: TGTGCCAGCAGCCCCCGGGACAGTCCTGGAAACACCATATATTTT
cdr3_aa: CASSPRDSPGNTIYF

v_call: TRBV6-4
clone_size: .
j_call: TRBJ2-2
d_call: .
cdr3_nt: TGTGCCAGCATCTTTGAGCGGGCTGACACCGGGGAGCTGTTTTTT
cdr3_aa: CASIFERADTGELFF

v_call: TRBV9
clone_size: .
j_call: TRBJ2-4
d_call: .
cdr3_nt: TGTGCCAGCAGCGTCGGCCTGGTGGAGGGAGGCTTAGCCAAAAACATTCAGTACTTC
cdr3_aa: CASSVGLVEGGLAKNIQYF

v_call: TRBV19
clone_size: .
j_call: TRBJ1-1
d_call: TRBD1
cdr3_nt: TGTGCCAGTATTACTGACAGGGGGAACACTGAAGCTTTCTTT
cdr3_aa: CASITDRGNTEAFF

v_call: TRBV7-9
clone_size: once
j_call: TRBJ2-5
d_call: TRBD2
cdr3_nt: TGTGCCAGCAGCTACGTGGGACTAGCTAGGGAGACCCAGTACTTC
cdr3_aa: CASSYVGLARETQYF

v_call: TRBV9
clone_size: .
j_call: TRBJ1-1
d_call: .
cdr3_nt: TGTGCCAGCAGCGTAGGAGTTGGAGGACAGATGAACACTGAAGCTTTCTTT
cdr3_aa: CASSVGVGGQMNTEAFF

v_call: TRBV9
clone_size: few
j_call: TRBJ1-1
d_call: .
cdr3_nt: TGTGCCAGCAGTGCGAGGAACACTGAAGCTTTCTTT
cdr3_aa: CASSARNTEAFF

v_call: TRBV6-5
clone_size: .
j_call: TRBJ1-2
d_call: .
cdr3_nt: TGTGCCAGCAGTCTCTCCGGGACATACTATGGCTACACCTTC
cdr3_aa: CASSLSGTYYGYTF

v_call: TRBV19
clone_size: .
j_call: TRBJ2-7
d_call: TRBD1
cdr3_nt: TGTGCCAGTCGCCCGGTAGGGCAGGGGGCGGCCCACGAGCAGTACTTC
cdr3_aa: CASRPVGQGAAHEQYF

v_call: TRBV10-1
clone_size: .
j_call: TRBJ1-1
d_call: TRBD1
cdr3_nt: TGCGCCAGCAGTGAGTCGACAGGGGGCCCAACTGAAGCTTTCTTT
cdr3_aa: CASSESTGGPTEAFF

v_call: TRBV9
clone_size: .
j_call: TRBJ2-1
d_call: TRBD2
cdr3_nt: TGTGCCAGCAGCGTAGACAGCGGGAGCGGATACAATGAGCAGTTCTTC
cdr3_aa: CASSVDSGSGYNEQFF